The 26 T cell receptor beta chains given below trace back to one sample, sequenced in a study of T cell responses to AZD1222 COVID-19 vaccine. Repertoires were generated with immunoSEQ multiplex PCR, while TCRdb's copy carries only in-frame clones and drops some. Of 150,000 to 200,000 clones detected, nearly 95% appear once; the ten largest clones hold about 2.5%. Sample: peripheral blood, taken on day 0 of AZD1222 vaccination. The receptors stem from an adult in good health.

The V and J genes are TRBV7-9 and TRBJ1-1, with D perhaps TRBD1 (5 bases). V lost 5 bases to trimming and J lost 4 bases, with 20 bases between them. The CDR3 length is 16 residues. Germline CDR1 and CDR2: SEHNR and FQNEAQ (reference sequence). The CDR3 bases are TGTGCCAGCAGCCCGAGGCCTTTTGGGACGGGCACTGAAGCTTTCTTT. Residues: CASSPRPFGTGTEAFF.

V usage is TRBV18 and J usage is TRBJ2-6; unclear D gene. CDR3 length: 16 amino acids. Germline CDR1 reads KGHSH; CDR2 reads LQKENI. V gave up 1 base and J gave up 0 bases, with 7 bases separating them. The DNA of the CDR3 is TGTGCCAGCTCACCACTAGAGTTCTCTGGGGCCAACGTCCTGACTTTC. Translated: CASSPLEFSGANVLTF.

The genes are TRBV18 and TRBJ1-2; D perhaps matches TRBD1 (6 bases). The CDR3 runs 16 residues. Germline assignment: CDR1 KGHSH and CDR2 LQKENI. Trimming took off 4 bases at V and 1 base at J, with 16 bases between the two ends. Written as DNA, the CDR3 is TGTGCCAGCTCACGAGCCTTGGCAGGGGATAACTATGGCTACACCTTC. Amino acids: CASSRALAGDNYGYTF.

V usage is TRBV6-1 and J usage is TRBJ1-3; 8 nucleotides agree with TRBD1. The V and J ends lost 0 bases and 2 bases, in that order; junction bases with no gene match: 3. The CDR3 is 16 residues long. Germline V CDR1 and CDR2: MNHNS, SASEGT. As DNA, the CDR3 is TGTGCCAGCAGTGAAGCCTCGACAGGGGCTGGAAACACCATATATTTT. This translates into CASSEASTGAGNTIYF.

This chain connects TRBV30 to TRBJ1-6; D gene unclear. The CDR3 length is 14 residues. V was trimmed by 3 bases and J by 8 bases, leaving 14 bases between them. CDR1 is GTSNPN, CDR2 SVGIG, per germline (reference sequence). CDR3 sequence (DNA): TGTGCCTGGAGGATAAAGTCCCCCCATTCACCCCTCCACTTT. Amino acids: CAWRIKSPHSPLHF.

This chain links TRBV29-1 with TRBJ1-1; 7 positions agree with TRBD1. J gave up 4 bases and V 2 bases, and 7 bases lay outside the gene matches. This CDR3 is 14 amino acids long. Germline loops: CDR1 SQVTM, CDR2 ANQGSEA. CDR3 sequence: CSVERAGGGTEAFF. For the CDR3, the DNA is TGCAGCGTTGAAAGGGCAGGGGGTGGCACTGAAGCTTTCTTT.

CDR3 sequence reads: CCGTTGGTEAFF. DNA of the CDR3: TGTTGCGGGACGACAGGGGGCACTGAAGCTTTCTTT. The rearrangement joins TRBV28 to TRBJ1-1; 9 bases match TRBD1. Germline CDR1 MDHEN, CDR2 SYDVKM. The CDR3 runs to 12 residues.

The chain joins TRBV19 to TRBJ1-2; maybe TRBD1 (5 bases). Germline V gene sequence: CDR1 LNHDA, CDR2 SQIVND (reference sequence). The CDR3 contains 13 residues. Between the trimmed V and J ends, which lost 7 bases and 4 bases, there was a span of 13 bases. The CDR3 DNA reads TGTGCCAGTACCATAGACAGCCTCTATGGCTACACCTTC. This codes for CASTIDSLYGYTF.

V usage is TRBV2 and J usage is TRBJ2-2; TRBD2 matches 7 bases. With 7 bases clipped from V and 5 bases from J, the junction kept 10 bases outside the gene matches. CDR3 size: 15 residues. Germline CDR1 SNHLY, CDR2 FYNNEI. CDR3 sequence reads: CASIAGPGGTGELFF. In DNA form, the CDR3 reads TGTGCCAGCATTGCCGGGCCCGGGGGGACCGGGGAGCTGTTTTTT.

This chain joins TRBV11-2 and TRBJ2-6; D is unresolved. Germline loops: CDR1 SGHAT, CDR2 FQNNGV. This CDR3 has 16 amino acids. V was clipped by 0 bases and J by 0 bases, with 6 bases between them. The CDR3 here is CASSLDQVSGANVLTF. Here the CDR3 DNA reads TGTGCCAGCAGCTTAGACCAGGTCTCTGGGGCCAACGTCCTGACTTTC. Full variable domain (outside the CDR3, taken from reference TRBV11-2 and TRBJ2-6): EAGVAQSPRYKIIEKRQSVAFWCNPISGHATLYWYQQILGQGPKLLIQFQNNGVVDDSQLPKDRFSAERLKGVDSTLKIQPAKLEDSAVYLCASSLDQVSGANVLTFGAGSRLTVL.

The rearrangement joins TRBV6-5 to TRBJ2-7, with D unresolved. The CDR3 sequence is 14 residues long. V lost 7 bases, J lost 0 bases, and 13 bases lay in between. In germline, CDR1 is MNHEY, CDR2 SVGAGI. The CDR3 coding sequence is TGTGCCAGCACCACCGCTAGTAGCTCCTACGAGCAGTACTTC. Translation: CASTTASSSYEQYF.

This clone was recorded a few times. J is TRBJ1-1 and V is TRBV19; TRBD1 matches at 12 bases. CDR1 LNHDA and CDR2 SQIVND come from the germline V gene (reference sequence). CDR3 length equals 14 residues. V trimming: 7 bases; J trimming: 1 base; junction bases outside the gene matches: 1. CDR3 in amino acids: CASTGQGANTEAFF. The CDR3 nucleotides are TGTGCCAGTACGGGACAGGGGGCGAACACTGAAGCTTTCTTT.

J is TRBJ2-6 and V is TRBV5-1, with TRBD2 identical over 11 bases. Germline-derived CDR1 and CDR2 are SGHRS and YFSETQ. The CDR3 extends over 18 amino acids. Trimming removed 5 bases from V and 1 base from J; junction bases left unmatched: 8. The CDR3 is CASSSYRLAGSGANVLTF. Written as DNA, the CDR3 is TGCGCCAGCAGTTCCTACCGACTAGCGGGGTCTGGGGCCAACGTCCTGACTTTC.

The chain links TRBV7-6 to TRBJ1-5; D is possibly TRBD1 (5 bases). The CDR3 totals 15 residues. V dropped 6 bases and J dropped 4 bases, with 16 bases sitting between them. Germline CDR1 SGHVS, CDR2 FNYEAQ. The CDR3 is CASSQSPGGNQPQHF. CDR3 sequence (DNA): TGTGCCAGCAGTCAAAGTCCCGGGGGGAATCAGCCCCAGCATTTT.

Remarks on this clone: Different DNA sequences within this sample yield the same CDR3. The rearrangement links TRBV12-3 or TRBV12-4 to TRBJ2-7, with D possibly matching TRBD2 (6 bases). The germline V and J ends were trimmed by 3 bases and 3 bases, with 6 bases remaining between them. The CDR3 runs 12 residues. The CDR3 here is CASSLEGYEQYF. CDR3 DNA: TGTGCCAGCAGTTTGGAGGGCTACGAGCAGTACTTC.

The chain links TRBV30 to TRBJ1-1; TRBD1 matches at 8 bases. V was pared by 2 bases and J by 4 bases, with 6 bases of the junction left unmatched. Looked up from germline, CDR1 is GTSNPN and CDR2 is SVGIG (reference sequence). This CDR3 spans 14 amino acids. The CDR3 region is CAWSIGQGGTEAFF. CDR3 bases: TGTGCCTGGAGTATTGGACAGGGAGGCACTGAAGCTTTCTTT.

The rearrangement joins TRBV28 to TRBJ1-2, with no clear D. Germline V lookup: CDR1 MDHEN, CDR2 SYDVKM. V was clipped by 7 bases and J by 4 bases, with 10 bases between them. The CDR3 sequence is 12 residues long. CDR3 DNA: TGTGCCAGCACGGAGTCTTCCTATGGCTACACCTTC. Residues: CASTESSYGYTF.

This chain joins TRBV19 and TRBJ2-7; TRBD1 aligns across 10 bases. This CDR3 has 14 residues. Trimming removed 6 bases from V and 2 bases from J; junction bases left unmatched: 4. Germline V gene data show CDR1 as LNHDA and CDR2 as SQIVND (reference sequence). This CDR3 is CASSPDRGAYEQYF. In DNA, the CDR3 is TGTGCCAGTAGCCCGGACAGGGGGGCCTACGAGCAGTACTTC.

V is TRBV11-2 and J is TRBJ1-4, with TRBD1 matching over 12 bases. CDR3 length: 14 residues. Germline V gene sequence: CDR1 SGHAT, CDR2 FQNNGV. The J segment lost 11 bases and the V segment lost 5 bases, leaving 6 bases of the junction unmatched. CDR3 nucleotide sequence: TGTGCCAGCAGCCCCGGAGGGACAGGGGGCAAACTGTTTTTT. Amino acids: CASSPGGTGGKLFF. The whole variable domain, remainder taken from reference TRBV11-2 and TRBJ1-4, is EAGVAQSPRYKIIEKRQSVAFWCNPISGHATLYWYQQILGQGPKLLIQFQNNGVVDDSQLPKDRFSAERLKGVDSTLKIQPAKLEDSAVYLCASSPGGTGGKLFFGSGTQLSVL.

The chain joins TRBV3-1 (or the pseudogene TRBV3-2) to TRBJ2-1, with TRBD2 matching 9 bases. Germline CDR1 LGHDT, CDR2 YNNKEL (reference sequence). The CDR3 is 23 amino acids. The J segment lost 4 bases and the V segment lost 0 bases, leaving 25 bases of the junction unmatched. The CDR3 region is CASSQDWGMVSGSQLHRYNEQFF. CDR3 bases: TGTGCCAGCAGCCAAGATTGGGGGATGGTTAGCGGGAGCCAGCTACACCGTTACAATGAGCAGTTCTTC.

The chain combines TRBV2 with TRBJ2-5; D tentatively fits TRBD1 or TRBD2 (6 bases each). Between the trimmed V and J ends, which lost 7 bases and 4 bases, there was a span of 13 bases. The V gene's germline CDR1 is SNHLY and CDR2 FYNNEI. The CDR3 runs 13 residues. CDR3 DNA: TGTGCCAGCAAAAGGGGGGTAGGAGAGACCCAGTACTTC. Protein product: CASKRGVGETQYF.

The chain has TRBV3-1 (or the pseudogene TRBV3-2) and TRBJ1-2; possible D gene TRBD1, 5 bases. Trimming removed 1 base from V and 7 bases from J, with 10 bases in between. This CDR3 comprises 13 residues. Germline V gene lookup returns CDR1 LGHDT and CDR2 YNNKEL (reference sequence). The CDR3 loop is CASSQAEGSGYTF. In DNA, the CDR3 is TGTGCCAGCAGCCAAGCGGAGGGGTCTGGCTACACCTTC.

The rearrangement joins TRBV7-9 to TRBJ2-7, with D unclear. The CDR3 extends over 14 amino acids. Germline V gene lookup returns CDR1 SEHNR and CDR2 FQNEAQ (reference sequence). V was shortened by 10 bases and J by 2 bases, with 18 bases between the two germline ends. CDR3 in amino acids: CAIKRATETYEQYF. Here the CDR3 DNA reads TGTGCCATCAAAAGGGCCACGGAGACCTACGAGCAGTACTTC. Together with reference TRBV7-9 and TRBJ2-7, the CDR3 gives the full variable domain: DTGVSQNPRHKITKRGQNVTFRCDPISEHNRLYWYRQTLGQGPEFLTYFQNEAQLEKSRLLSDRFSAERPKGSFSTLEIQRTEQGDSAMYLCAIKRATETYEQYFGPGTRLTVT.

V is TRBV5-4 and J is TRBJ2-2; D call uncertain. Germline assignment: CDR1 SGHNT and CDR2 YYREEE (reference sequence). V lost 9 bases to trimming and J lost 0 bases, with 12 bases between them. This CDR3 comprises 14 residues. CDR3 sequence reads: CATQETTNTGELFF. CDR3 sequence (DNA): TGTGCCACTCAGGAGACAACGAACACCGGGGAGCTGTTTTTT. The variable domain in full, completed from reference TRBV5-4 and TRBJ2-2, reads ETGVTQSPTHLIKTRGQQVTLRCSSQSGHNTVSWYQQALGQGPQFIFQYYREEENGRGNFPPRFSGLQFPNYSSELNVNALELDDSALYLCATQETTNTGELFFGEGSRLTVL.

This chain's CDR3 is CASGTSQGTGNTIYF. In nucleotides, the CDR3 is TGTGCCAGCGGGACGTCGCAGGGAACTGGAAACACCATATATTTT. The chain combines TRBV25-1 with TRBJ1-3; perhaps TRBD1 as D (5 bases). V was trimmed by 8 bases and J by 2 bases, leaving 16 bases between them. Looked up from germline, CDR1 is MGHDK and CDR2 is SYGVNS. The CDR3 is made up of 15 amino acids.

V is TRBV2 and J is TRBJ1-6; D is uncertain. This CDR3 has 14 residues. CDR1 SNHLY and CDR2 FYNNEI come from the germline V gene. Trimming took 8 bases from V and 0 from J, leaving 8 bases between them. CDR3 region: CASHISSYNSPLHF. For the CDR3, the DNA is TGTGCCAGCCATATAAGCTCCTATAATTCACCCCTCCACTTT.